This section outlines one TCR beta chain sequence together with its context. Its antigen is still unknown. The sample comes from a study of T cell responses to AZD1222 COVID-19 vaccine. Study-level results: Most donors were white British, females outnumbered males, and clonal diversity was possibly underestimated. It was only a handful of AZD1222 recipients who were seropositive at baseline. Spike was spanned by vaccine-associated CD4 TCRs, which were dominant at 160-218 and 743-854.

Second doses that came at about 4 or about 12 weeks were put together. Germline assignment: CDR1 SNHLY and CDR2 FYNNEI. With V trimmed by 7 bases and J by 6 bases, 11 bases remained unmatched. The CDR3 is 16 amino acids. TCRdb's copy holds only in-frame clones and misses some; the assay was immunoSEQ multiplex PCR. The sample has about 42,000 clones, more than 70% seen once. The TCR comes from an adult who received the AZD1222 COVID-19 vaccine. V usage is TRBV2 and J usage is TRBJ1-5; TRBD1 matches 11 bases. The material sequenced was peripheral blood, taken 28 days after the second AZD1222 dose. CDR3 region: CASTPSRGQGVQPQHF. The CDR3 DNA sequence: TGTGCCAGCACACCGTCCAGGGGACAGGGGGTTCAGCCCCAGCATTTT.